This T cell receptor (beta chain) was recovered during a study of cytomegalovirus exposure and HLA in healthy donors (dated by TCRdb to 2016 to 2017). Turning to the overall study: According to an earlier analysis of several hundred of the donors, about 179 million T cells yielded 117 million unique TCR beta sequences and around 280 Gb of sequence data. An early release that covered fewer than 750 HLA-typed donors contained approximately 290 gigabases of sequencing data and around 85 million unique TCR sequences. Of the 300 to 400 genotyped donors, over 65% fell in the genetic ancestry cluster associated with self-reported Caucasian donors. The study aimed to test whether signatures of past pathogen exposure could be identified by cataloging public T cell receptors. The T cell repertoires of around 670 subjects were profiled by immunosequencing and related to cytomegalovirus serostatus. A separate validation cohort of 90 to 150 different subjects was used in addition to the roughly 670-subject first cohort. To predict cytomegalovirus infection status, the study combined high-throughput TCR immunosequencing, statistical association of individual TCRs with disease status, and machine learning. A later analysis re-examined previously published TCR beta repertoires from around 670 donors and added high-resolution HLA genotyping to investigate patterns of TCR occurrence. Rather than drawing on any new phenotypic data, the later analysis identified candidate immune exposures from TCR beta sequences and the way those sequences occurred across donors. To decide whether each TCR beta V gene segment behaved as functional or pseudogenic, an earlier analysis of approximately 590 of the donors relied on high-throughput TCR beta sequencing. Alongside the repertoire data, information on donor age, sex, ethnicity and CMV serostatus was compiled. In a later genetic analysis, genome-wide SNP genotypes for 398 of the 666 donors were used, and that subset was treated as a discovery cohort. All discovery cohort repertoires had been generated on a single sequencing platform. Class I and class II HLA loci were covered by the typing at four-digit resolution. The number of typed donors differed by locus: about 620-630 for A, B, C, DRB1 and DQB1; about 520 for DQA1; about 600 for DPA1; and roughly 450 for DPB1. Roughly five DR-DQ haplotypes were handled as single units for association and clustering because linkage in the cohort was strong. Among several hundred genotyped donors of the cohort, an average of roughly 230,000 unique TCR beta nucleotide sequences was sequenced per donor, of which roughly 17% were non-productive.

The junction shows trimming of 6 bases on V and 3 bases on J, plus 8 bases between the germline ends. The germline V gene specifies MNHEY as CDR1 and SVGAGI as CDR2. The CDR3, cysteine through phenylalanine, is 12 amino acids long. Just CDR3 DNA is preserved here, 36 bases in frame from base 1. Receptors were amplified or captured by the immunoSEQ multiplex PCR assay. For the multiplex PCR, a mixture combining 60 forward primers for TCR Vbeta segments and 13 reverse primers for TCR Jbeta segments was used. A multiplex PCR assay on genomic DNA amplified the CDR3 region of rearranged TCR beta genes. The Illumina HiSeq System was used to sequence the amplified TCR beta libraries as 87-base-pair reads. As for how the authors treated the data: Across the 640 or so repertoires, a later analysis counted 78 million or so unique TCR beta chains, about 10 million of which were shared by at least two donors. Raw reads were error-corrected and collapsed into unique sequences with a nearest-neighbor algorithm that merged closely related sequences to remove PCR and sequencing errors. To assign V, D and J gene segments, CDR3 sequences were aligned to IMGT reference sequences. For a sequence to be retained, at least a six-nucleotide match to both a V gene segment and a J gene segment was required. Rearrangements were classified as productive when the CDR3 lacked stop codons and remained in frame with V and J, and all other rearrangements were classified as non-productive. CDR3 was defined according to IMGT convention as the region running from the second conserved V-encoded cysteine to the conserved J-encoded phenylalanine. Sequences without an unambiguous match to a single V gene segment were excluded from the earlier analysis of about 600 of the donors. An earlier analysis of 450 to 650 of the donors called V segments functional above 56.7% productive rearrangements and segregating when the between-donor standard deviation exceeded 5%. A statistical classification framework was developed to diagnose cytomegalovirus status using the catalog of TCR beta chain sequences. A later analysis assigned V and J genes by comparing TCR nucleotide sequences with IMGT/GENE-DB human TR gene sequences. Using the TCRdist pipeline, a later analysis assigned CDR3 sequences along with most-parsimonious VDJ recombination scenarios. In a later analysis, every TCR beta chain was defined by the combination of its CDR3 amino acid sequence and its V-gene family, and reads without a unique V-gene family were dropped. As a way to deal with suspected cross-contamination and a sequencing artifact, a later analysis dropped 450 to 600 nucleotide sequences that were highly shared and had low generation probability. A later analysis calculated a clonal expansion index for each public chain from normalized within-repertoire ranks of inferred template counts. In a later analysis, generation probabilities were computed with a VDJ recombination model fitted to out-of-frame rearrangements, and the resulting probabilities were checked against IGoR. In a later analysis, hypergeometric tests were used to score TCR-TCR, TCR-HLA and TCR-CMV co-occurrence, with a repertoire-size bias correction applied to TCR pairs. False discovery rates were estimated in a later analysis by permuting HLA or CMV assignments 20 times. In a later analysis, co-occurring TCRs were grouped using DBSCAN, with TCRdist sequence similarity added in when clustering inside HLA-allele-positive subsets. Repertoires with fewer than 30,000 or more than 120,000 public chains, plus five repertoires with anomalous nucleotide sharing, were excluded from co-occurrence clustering. TCRdb obtained this table from immuneACCESS and retained in-frame rearrangements with V and J assigned. These tables miss some clones; where compared with another copy, unresolved V genes account for less than half of the shortfall, and the remainder is unexplained. V and J calls plus clone size are reproduced from that table; the DNA served to infer D and trimming. In this sample the table shows some 200,000 clones, more than 65% of which occur a single time. Of the sample, approximately 2.9% falls within the top ten clones.

Summary of the overall study and its limitations: Because HLA typing was missing for some donors at each locus, association tests included only the typed subset. Compared with equally common non-associated chains, HLA-associated TCR beta chains in a later analysis were more clonally expanded and had lower generation probabilities. At a false discovery rate of 0.05, a later analysis linked fewer than 20,000 TCR beta sequences to specific HLA alleles. In this cohort, only TCR beta chains were sequenced, and detectable features were limited by the absence of alpha or paired-chain data. In an earlier analysis of fewer than 700 of the donors, most TCR beta V segments appeared in productive rearrangements about 87% or about 30% of the time, broadly matching IMGT annotations. The sequencing pipeline was judged likely to have produced a cluster of highly shared sequence variants as a technical artifact. In the study, approximately 150 TCR beta chains were listed as associated with cytomegalovirus. Correlated functional status among segregating V segments might be attributable to linkage disequilibrium, but an unknown experimental factor could not be ruled out. Because counts were too low, seventeen rarely observed V segments, including chromosome 9 orphons, were left out of the earlier analysis of 500 to 750 of the donors. A later analysis reported that several top co-occurrence clusters appeared linked to parvovirus B19, influenza, CMV and Epstein-Barr virus. The only immune exposure information available for the cohort was CMV serostatus. According to a later genetic analysis, donors in an Asian-associated ancestry cluster had fewer N-insertions in productive TCRs than the approximately 630-donor mean. V-gene and J-gene trimming of TCR beta chains was associated with a missense DCLRE1C variant in a later genetic analysis, and the association was replicated in an independent cohort. In vitro tests confirmed that three of the cytomegalovirus-associated TCR beta chains recognize cytomegalovirus antigens. Assigning TCR associations to individual alleles was difficult when HLA alleles, especially DR and DQ, strongly co-occurred. The authors suggested that the approach could potentially be generalized to other disease states and immunological phenotypes. Some IMGT-functional V segments, including TRBV6-2 and TRBV6-3, could not be told apart with the 87-base-pair reads, so those segments were excluded. The classifier was reported to diagnose cytomegalovirus status with high specificity and sensitivity in both the original cohort and the validation cohort. Roughly uniform sequencing depth across donors was assumed in presence/absence analyses, although this assumption may not hold. A later analysis found that most CMV-associated TCR beta chains appeared HLA-restricted, with HLA associations seemingly driven largely by CMV exposure. A further reported finding was that TCR beta sequences accurately predicted the HLA-A and HLA-B alleles for most subjects in the first cohort. Across donors, most TCR sequences were observed very rarely, whereas some public TCRs were present in many individuals. A later analysis found that TCR association rates varied across HLA loci, with DRB1 alleles showing the most associated TCRs and HLA-C alleles the fewest.

The cohort comprised approximately 700 healthy bone marrow donors. Cohort members were all nominally healthy when sampled, although unrecorded immune exposures were likely present. The donor tested CMV seronegative, placing the donor among the 352 seronegative members of the cohort. A peripheral blood sample was provided by each donor, and peripheral blood mononuclear cells were used for TCR beta sequencing. Genomic DNA extraction from the blood cell samples was performed with the Qiagen DNeasy Blood Extraction Kit. Points on this clone: Its antigen is unknown. Per-base quality was not reported, and no clone a single base away is much larger than it.

The V and J segments used are TRBV6-5 and TRBJ1-2, and TRBD1 may be the D gene, going by 6 matching bases. The specimen was PBMCs. This TCR derives from a female donor in good health and CMV-seronegative. The DNA reads TGTGCCAGCAGAGGGGGACACTATGGCTACACCTTC. Its protein is CASRGGHYGYTF.